The subject of this entry is one T cell receptor (beta chain). Losses at the gene ends were 6 bases for V and 5 bases for J; bases not matched to a gene: 3. CDR1 and CDR2 from the germline V gene are MNHEY and SVGAGI. This CDR3 has 13 residues. The data were produced by immunoSEQ multiplex PCR, yet TCRdb's version contains in-frame clones alone and is incomplete. Of some 15,000 clones in the sample, roughly three quarters were seen once. This sample is part of a study of blood T cell repertoires in COVID-19. This TCR was sampled from a man in his 60s with acute or convalescent COVID-19. The material sequenced was peripheral blood. The V gene is TRBV6-5, the J gene TRBJ2-2, with 7 bases that match TRBD1. The CDR3 region is CASRKTGTGELFF. The CDR3 nucleotides read TGTGCCAGCAGGAAGACAGGGACCGGGGAGCTGTTTTTT.